This TCR beta chain emerged from a study of long-term antiretroviral therapy in people with HIV. Running of the v3.0 immunoSEQ assay took place at survey level. TCRdb keeps only in-frame clones here, not all; method: immunoSEQ multiplex PCR. The sample holds over 25,000 clones, roughly 87% seen once. This clone has only one observation. No antigen is known for it. Specimens retained about 0.85-11 million cryopreserved PBMC preceding DNA extraction. V shed 5 bases and J shed 6 bases, with 19 bases lying between them. The CDR3 is made up of 15 amino acids. The germline V gene has CDR1 MNHEY and CDR2 SMNVEV (reference sequence). Study results and caveats: Information pertaining to ART adherence, viral resistance or therapeutic modifications was not obtained. Collection of the blood, which took place between the mid-2000s and the late 2010s, possibly occurred under older ART regimens.

This chain connects TRBV27 to TRBJ1-2; possibly TRBD1 for D (6 bases). The source was unsorted PBMCs, collected 1.1 years after starting antiretroviral therapy. This clonotype originated in a young man with HIV. CDR3: CASSVNPQGRDGYTF. As DNA, the CDR3 is TGTGCCAGCAGTGTAAACCCCCAGGGGAGAGATGGCTACACCTTC.